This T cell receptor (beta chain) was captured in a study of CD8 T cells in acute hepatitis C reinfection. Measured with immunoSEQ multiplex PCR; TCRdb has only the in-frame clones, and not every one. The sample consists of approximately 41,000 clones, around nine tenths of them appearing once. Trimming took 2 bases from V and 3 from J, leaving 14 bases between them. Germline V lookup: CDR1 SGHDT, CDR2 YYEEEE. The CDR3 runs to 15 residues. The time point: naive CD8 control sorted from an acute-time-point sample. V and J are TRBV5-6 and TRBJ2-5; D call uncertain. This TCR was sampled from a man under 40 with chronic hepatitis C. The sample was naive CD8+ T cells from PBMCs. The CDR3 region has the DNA TGTGCCAGCAGCTTTACAGACGAATTGGAAGAGACCCAGTACTTC. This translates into CASSFTDELEETQYF. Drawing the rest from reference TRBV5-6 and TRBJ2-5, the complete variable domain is DAGVTQSPTHLIKTRGQQVTLRCSPKSGHDTVSWYQQALGQGPQFIFQYYEEEERQRGNFPDRFSGHQFPNYSSELNVNALLLGDSALYLCASSFTDELEETQYFGPGTRLLVL.